A selection of T cell receptor beta chains follows, all from one sample in a study of regulatory T cells in long-lasting Graves disease. TCRdb ran MiXCR on the multiplex PCR reads and lists one entry per CDR3 protein. This repertoire shows 350,000 to 500,000 distinct CDR3 sequences, around 17% found once; its top ten account for around 10%. The same data also contributed to another study, on T cells in Graves' hyperthyroidism and ophthalmopathy.

The sample was peripheral blood mononuclear cells (PBMCs), taken at new diagnosis, from a patient treated with antithyroid drugs. The receptors originated from a woman in her 30s with Graves disease. CDR3s include the opening cysteine and the closing phenylalanine or tryptophan. Fields, in order: D gene, V gene, J gene, clone size, CDR3 DNA, CDR3 protein. D genes are given only for firm matches. Size is omitted from some rows. Given values are once, few, many or a class for expanded clones.

-	TRBV4-1	TRBJ2-5	many	TGCGCCAGCGCTGTGGCGATCCGAGAGACCCAGTACTTC	CASAVAIRETQYF
-	TRBV11-2	TRBJ1-1	many	TGTGCCAGCAGCTTAGAGTTCGGAAAAATGAACACTGAAGCTTTCTTT	CASSLEFGKMNTEAFF
-	TRBV7-2	TRBJ1-5	many	TGTGCCAGCAGCCCAACGGGGGGTTTTCAGCCCCAGCATTTT	CASSPTGGFQPQHF
TRBD2	TRBV7-9	TRBJ2-7	many	TGTGCCAGCAGCTCCCTAGCGGAGGCAAGAAACTACGAGCAGTACTTC	CASSSLAEARNYEQYF
-	TRBV28	TRBJ2-3	few	TGTGCCAGCAGTTCCCGGACCAACTGGCGCACAGATACGCAGTATTTT	CASSSRTNWRTDTQYF
-	TRBV5-1	TRBJ1-1	many	TGCGCCAGCAGCATAAAGATGGGGAACACTGAAGCTTTCTTT	CASSIKMGNTEAFF
TRBD2	TRBV5-8	TRBJ2-1	many	TGTGCCAGCAGCTCGGGAGGCCACTCCTACAATGAGCAGTTCTTC	CASSSGGHSYNEQFF
-	TRBV24-1	TRBJ2-2	-	TGTGCCACCAGTGACATTCTCGGAAACGGAGCCGCCGCCGGGGAGCTGTTTTTT	CATSDILGNGAAAGELFF
TRBD2	TRBV19	TRBJ2-1	-	TGTGCCAGTAGTATGACTAGCGGGAGGGCCAATGAGCAGTTCTTC	CASSMTSGRANEQFF
TRBD1	TRBV5-1	TRBJ2-4	many	TGCGCCAGCAGCTTATACAGGGGGTCGAACGACCTTCAGTACTTC	CASSLYRGSNDLQYF
-	TRBV7-9	TRBJ2-1	many	TGTGCCAGCAGCTTATCAGGGACCGACAATGAGCAGTTCTTC	CASSLSGTDNEQFF
-	TRBV6-2/TRBV6-3	TRBJ2-3	-	TGTGCCAGCAGTTACTCAATCAAACAGTACTTCATGGATACGCAGTATTTT	CASSYSIKQYFMDTQYF
TRBD2	TRBV6-1	TRBJ2-1	-	TGTGCCAGCAGTCCAGCGGGAGGGCCGAAAAATGAGCAGTTCTTC	CASSPAGGPKNEQFF
-	TRBV11-2	TRBJ2-4	many	TGTGCCAGCAGCTTCCCTACCGGGCAGGGTGCCAAAAACATTCAGTACTTC	CASSFPTGQGAKNIQYF
-	TRBV28	TRBJ2-5	many	TGTGCCAGCAGCTTAACTTTAGAGACCCAGTACTTC	CASSLTLETQYF
TRBD1	TRBV7-2	TRBJ1-2	-	TGTGCCAGCAGCTTTGGGACAGATGGCTACACCTTC	CASSFGTDGYTF
TRBD2	TRBV4-1	TRBJ2-7	many	TGCGCCAGCAGCCAAGATCGGGCGGGAGGTATGATCTACGAGCAGTACTTC	CASSQDRAGGMIYEQYF
-	TRBV27	TRBJ1-5	few	TGTGCCAGCAGTTTTGGATCGGGCAGCAATCAGCCCCAGCATTTT	CASSFGSGSNQPQHF
TRBD2	TRBV20-1	TRBJ2-1	many	TGCAGTGCTCGGACTAGCGGGGTACGCTCCTACAATGAGCAGTTCTTC	CSARTSGVRSYNEQFF
TRBD2	TRBV29-1	TRBJ2-1	-	TGCAGCGAGTGGGGACTAGCGGGACCCTACAATGAGCAGTTCTTC	CSEWGLAGPYNEQFF
TRBD2	TRBV18	TRBJ2-1	many	TGTGCCAGCTCACCACGAGCGGGGTCACGCTACAATGAGCAGTTCTTC	CASSPRAGSRYNEQFF
-	TRBV12-3/TRBV12-4	TRBJ2-1	many	TGTGCCAGCAGCCCTAGACGGGCTTTGGACTACAATGAGCAGTTCTTC	CASSPRRALDYNEQFF
-	TRBV7-2	TRBJ2-2	many	TGTGCCAGCAGCTTAGTCGGGCTAGCGACGAACACCGGGGAGCTGTTTTTT	CASSLVGLATNTGELFF
-	TRBV13	TRBJ2-7	many	TGTGCCAGCAGCTTAGAAGGGGAGCCTGACGAGCAGTACTTC	CASSLEGEPDEQYF